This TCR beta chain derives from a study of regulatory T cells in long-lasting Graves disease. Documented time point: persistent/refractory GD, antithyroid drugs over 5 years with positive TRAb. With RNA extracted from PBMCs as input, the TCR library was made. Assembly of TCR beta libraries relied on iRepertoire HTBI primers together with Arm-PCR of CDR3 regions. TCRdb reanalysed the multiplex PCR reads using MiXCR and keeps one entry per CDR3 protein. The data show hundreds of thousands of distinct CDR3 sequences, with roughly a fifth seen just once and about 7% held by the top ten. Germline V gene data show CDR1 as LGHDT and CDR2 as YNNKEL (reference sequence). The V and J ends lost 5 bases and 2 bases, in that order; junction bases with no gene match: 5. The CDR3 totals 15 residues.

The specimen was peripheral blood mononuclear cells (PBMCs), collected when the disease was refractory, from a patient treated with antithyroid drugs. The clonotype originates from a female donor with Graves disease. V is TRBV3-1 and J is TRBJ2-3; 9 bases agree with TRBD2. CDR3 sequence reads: CASSDTGLATDTQYF. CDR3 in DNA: TGTGCCAGCAGCGACACGGGACTAGCCACAGATACGCAGTATTTT.